This T cell receptor (beta chain) originates from a study of blood T cell repertoires in COVID-19. Study background: Sample material is recorded as cDNA or gDNA derived from T cells, B-cell-depleted T cells, or PBMCs.

The method was immunoSEQ multiplex PCR; TCRdb's version includes in-frame clones alone and lacks a portion of them. The sample lists 350,000 to 450,000 clones; 85% were seen once. The sequenced sample consisted of peripheral blood. This sequence originates from a young woman with acute or convalescent COVID-19.

This CDR3 reads CASSTVRDRLLSNQPQHF. CDR3 coding DNA: TGTGCCAGCAGCACCGTCCGGGACAGGCTACTAAGCAATCAGCCCCAGCATTTT. The chain carries TRBV6-2 or TRBV6-3 and TRBJ1-5; 8 bases match TRBD1. V lost 6 bases to trimming and J lost 1 base; unmatched junction nucleotides: 14. CDR1 and CDR2 (germline): MNHEY, SVGEGT. The CDR3 contains 18 residues.